This entry lists 20 T cell receptor beta chains sequenced from one sample in a study of T cells expressing NK-cell markers. TCRdb reanalyzed the 5' RACE reads, giving one entry per CDR3 protein sequence and no DNA. This sample's table has about 460,000 distinct CDR3 sequences. Sequencing was performed on blood T cells: a sorted CD56 or NKG2C T cell subset, CD4+ or CD8+ T cells, or bulk PBMC T cells (not recorded which). These receptors were taken from a woman aged 50 to 60 in good health.

The CDR3 loop reads CASSGGEIYNEQFF. The rearrangement uses TRBV5-1 and TRBJ2-1. Germline-derived CDR1 and CDR2 are SGHRS and YFSETQ. The CDR3 consists of 14 residues.

The rearrangement links TRBV2 to TRBJ2-1. The CDR3 totals 13 residues. The germline CDR1 and CDR2 sequences are SNHLY and FYNNEI. CDR3 in amino acids: CASKGGVGDEQFF.

The V and J genes are TRBV12-3 or TRBV12-4 and TRBJ2-4; TCRdb's D call, TRBD2, is unchecked because there is no DNA. The CDR3 has 16 residues. The CDR3 loop reads CASSWTSGIAKNIQYF.

V usage is TRBV6-2 or TRBV6-3 and J usage is TRBJ2-6. The CDR3 loop spans 18 amino acids. The germline V gene has CDR1 MNHEY and CDR2 SVGEGT. This chain's CDR3 is CASSYSNAVGAGANVLTF.

CDR3 sequence: CASSFWSARTGAASPLHF. The chain has TRBV5-1 and TRBJ1-6; TCRdb names TRBD1, which stays unverified in the absence of DNA. This CDR3 comprises 18 residues. In germline, CDR1 is SGHRS, CDR2 YFSETQ.

The gene calls are TRBV6-1 and TRBJ2-3. The germline V gene has CDR1 MNHNS and CDR2 SASEGT. The CDR3 has 14 residues. The CDR3 protein is CATWVFSSTDTQYF.

The chain carries TRBV7-2 and TRBJ1-1; TCRdb indicates TRBD1, and absent DNA this call remains unverified. Germline CDR1 is SGHTA and CDR2 is FQGNSA. The CDR3 loop spans 14 amino acids. The CDR3 here is CASSIDRKNTEAFF.

This chain connects TRBV5-1 to TRBJ2-2; the D call of TRBD2 rests on TCRdb alone, since no DNA is present to check it. The CDR3 spans 12 residues. The V gene's germline CDR1 is SGHRS and CDR2 YFSETQ. Here the CDR3 reads CASSPGLVELFF.

This chain joins TRBV21-1 and TRBJ1-1. TRBV21-1 is flagged as a pseudogene. The CDR3 loop spans 18 amino acids. The chain's CDR3 is CASNPGDYAYRMNTEAFF.

The chain recombines TRBV12-3 or TRBV12-4 with TRBJ2-6. The CDR3 is made up of 19 amino acids. The CDR3 is CASRLASGRKTSGANVLTF.

J is TRBJ2-2 and V is TRBV14. The CDR3 extends over 14 amino acids. Germline lookup yields CDR1 SGHDN and CDR2 FVKESK. The CDR3 loop reads CASSQALIRGELFF.

The V and J genes are TRBV4-1 and TRBJ2-5; there is no DNA to check the TCRdb D call of TRBD2. From germline, CDR1 is MGHRA and CDR2 YSYEKL. The CDR3 covers 15 residues. CDR3 in amino acids: CASSIGLAGAETQYF.

The rearrangement uses TRBV12-3 or TRBV12-4 and TRBJ2-5; the D gene TCRdb calls, TRBD1, cannot be checked with no DNA. The CDR3 runs 15 residues. CDR3 region: CASRVDRVLRETQYF.

The chain uses TRBV5-1 and TRBJ2-7; no DNA is available, so the TRBD1 call from TCRdb remains unchecked. The CDR3 is 14 residues long. CDR1 and CDR2 (germline): SGHRS, YFSETQ. The chain's CDR3 is CASSAGQGTYEQYF.

The rearrangement uses TRBV6-2 or TRBV6-3 and TRBJ2-4; TCRdb calls TRBD2, which cannot be checked without DNA. The CDR3 runs 17 residues. The V gene's germline CDR1 is MNHEY and CDR2 SVGEGT. CDR3: CASSYSTSGRSKNIQYF.

The chain has TRBV12-3 or TRBV12-4 and TRBJ1-1; the TRBD1 assignment by TCRdb is unverifiable without DNA. The CDR3 length is 13 residues. The CDR3: CASGRGTVWQAFF.

The gene calls are TRBV7-7 and TRBJ2-1; without DNA, the TCRdb call of TRBD1 cannot be checked. Germline V gene sequence: CDR1 SSHAT, CDR2 FNYEAQ (reference sequence). This CDR3 spans 15 amino acids. The CDR3 is CASSLIRGGWDEQFF.

V and J are TRBV6-5 and TRBJ2-1; TCRdb outputs TRBD2, but without DNA this stays unchecked. Germline V lookup: CDR1 MNHEY, CDR2 SVGAGI. There are 14 residues in the CDR3. The CDR3 sequence is CASSFGLIYNEQFF.

The V and J genes are TRBV11-2 and TRBJ1-1; there is no DNA to check the TCRdb D call of TRBD1. Looked up from germline, CDR1 is SGHAT and CDR2 is FQNNGV. The CDR3 loop spans 15 amino acids. The CDR3 reads CASSRGHYMNTEAFF. Using reference TRBV11-2 and TRBJ1-1 for the parts outside the CDR3, the full variable domain is EAGVAQSPRYKIIEKRQSVAFWCNPISGHATLYWYQQILGQGPKLLIQFQNNGVVDDSQLPKDRFSAERLKGVDSTLKIQPAKLEDSAVYLCASSRGHYMNTEAFFGQGTRLTVV.

This sequence joins TRBV9 and TRBJ2-2; TCRdb outputs TRBD2, but without DNA this stays unchecked. Germline CDR1 reads SGDLS; CDR2 reads YYNGEE. This CDR3 is built from 17 residues. The CDR3 spells CASSVAKREGLTGELFF. Looking up the rest from reference TRBV9 and TRBJ2-2 gives the full variable domain: DSGVTQTPKHLITATGQRVTLRCSPRSGDLSVYWYQQSLDQGLQFLIQYYNGEERAKGNILERFSAQQFPDLHSELNLSSLELGDSALYFCASSVAKREGLTGELFFGEGSRLTVL.